This TCR beta chain stems from a study of post-analysis software for immune sequencing data. Study details: Relapsing-remitting, secondary progressive and progressive-relapsing forms made up the multiple sclerosis disease courses.

Unique molecular identifiers were carried by the TCR beta cDNA libraries. From roughly 1 to 10 million T cells, about 500,000 cDNA molecules were obtained. TCRdb re-called the PCR reads with MiXCR, one entry per CDR3 protein. The sample contains 750,000 to 950,000 distinct CDR3 sequences, 53% of which appear only once. Notes on this clonotype: Its antigen is not known.

General study results and limits: Samples from a shared batch, those prepared together, strongly co-clustered by F measure. Multiple sclerosis was associated with a significant reduction in normalized Chao1 diversity relative to controls.

The receptor comes from a girl under 18 with multiple sclerosis. Sequencing used blood.

The CDR3 region is CASSFLSDRTNEQFF. The CDR3 DNA sequence: TGCGCCAGCAGCTTCCTGTCGGACAGAACCAATGAGCAGTTCTTC. This chain uses TRBV5-1 with TRBJ2-1; possibly TRBD1 for D (6 bases). Germline values: CDR1 SGHRS, CDR2 YFSETQ. Trimming cost V 2 bases and J 6 bases, with 15 bases left between them. The CDR3 has 15 residues.